The 21 T cell receptor beta chains below were found in one sample sequenced in a study of cytomegalovirus exposure and HLA in healthy donors. PCR employed 60 Vbeta and 13 Jbeta primers. The data were produced by immunoSEQ multiplex PCR, yet TCRdb's version contains in-frame clones alone and is incomplete. Of 150,000 to 200,000 clones in the sample, about four fifths are singletons; the top ten hold approximately 6%. The sequencing sample was made of PBMCs. These receptors all stem from a woman aged 25 to 45 in good health and CMV-seropositive.

The chain links TRBV5-6 to TRBJ1-2; D is possibly TRBD1 (5 bases). Trimming removed 4 bases from V and 4 bases from J, with 17 bases in between. The germline CDR1 and CDR2 sequences are SGHDT and YYEEEE. This CDR3 is 15 amino acids long. The CDR3 DNA follows: TGTGCCAGCAGCCCGGGCGGTTCCGGGGGCTATGGCTACACCTTC. Protein: CASSPGGSGGYGYTF.

The genes are TRBV5-6 and TRBJ2-5; D gene unclear. The CDR3 is 14 amino acids. The V end was cut by 0 bases, the J end by 0 bases, with 6 bases between. From germline, CDR1 is SGHDT and CDR2 YYEEEE. CDR3 region: CASSLVQNQETQYF. The CDR3 DNA reads TGTGCCAGCAGCTTGGTACAGAACCAAGAGACCCAGTACTTC.

J is TRBJ2-7 and V is TRBV5-1, with D possibly being TRBD2 (6 bases). Germline V gene lookup returns CDR1 SGHRS and CDR2 YFSETQ. Trimming pared 2 bases from V and 4 bases from J, leaving 13 bases between. The CDR3 is made up of 14 amino acids. CDR3 DNA sequence: TGCGCCAGCAGCTTTTTTATCGGGAGTTACGAGCAGTACTTC. This codes for CASSFFIGSYEQYF.

This chain links TRBV10-2 with TRBJ1-1; D gene uncertain. The CDR3 extends over 14 amino acids. Trimming removed 6 bases from V and 1 base from J, with 12 bases in between. The germline CDR1 and CDR2 sequences are WSHSY and SAAADI. The CDR3 loop reads CASSPGNPNTEAFF. Written as DNA, the CDR3 is TGCGCCAGCAGCCCTGGCAACCCGAACACTGAAGCTTTCTTT.

Only one count was recorded for this clone. A junction boundary mismatches the germline segment, possibly from a read error. This CDR3 is also generated by other DNA sequences in the sample. This chain connects TRBV15 to TRBJ1-1; 10 bases map to TRBD1. Germline lookup yields CDR1 LNHNV and CDR2 YYDKDF (reference sequence). The CDR3 is 16 amino acids. DNA of the CDR3: TGCGCCACCAGCAGAGACCGGGACAGGGGCGACACTGAAGCTTTCTTT. Its translation is CATSRDRDRGDTEAFF.

The chain employs TRBV27 and TRBJ1-5; tentatively, D is TRBD1 (6 bases). CDR1 is MNHEY, CDR2 SMNVEV, per germline (reference sequence). This CDR3 has 21 residues. Trimming shortened V by 3 bases and J by 1 base, and 28 bases separated the two germline ends. CDR3 coding DNA: TGTGCCAGCAGTTTGGAGGTTCCTACAGGGTACGGTTTCGGAAGCAATCAGCCCCAGCATTTT. Amino acid sequence: CASSLEVPTGYGFGSNQPQHF.

The V call is TRBV5-1, the J call TRBJ2-3, with D unresolved. The CDR3 is made up of 15 amino acids. Germline-derived CDR1 and CDR2 are SGHRS and YFSETQ. V gave up 0 bases and J gave up 6 bases, with 14 bases separating them. The CDR3 sequence: CASSLALNVLDTQYF. The CDR3 region has the DNA TGCGCCAGCAGCTTGGCCCTTAATGTTCTGGATACGCAGTATTTT.

This sequence joins TRBV19 and TRBJ1-5; D ambiguous. The length of the CDR3 is 19 residues. Trimming removed 3 bases at V and 1 base at J, with 22 bases between. In germline, CDR1 is LNHDA, CDR2 SQIVND (reference sequence). In nucleotides, the CDR3 is TGTGCCAGTAGTATCTCGACCGCGGACCTGGACTACAGCAATCAGCCCCAGCATTTT. Translation: CASSISTADLDYSNQPQHF.

The chain uses TRBV4-3 and TRBJ2-1; 7 bases map to TRBD2. The V gene end was trimmed by 4 bases and the J gene end by 4 bases; junction bases not matched to a gene: 1. The germline V gene encodes CDR1 LGHNA and CDR2 YSLEER. The CDR3 has 13 residues. In DNA, the CDR3 is TGCGCCAGCAGCCCGGGACTATACAATGAGCAGTTCTTC. This codes for CASSPGLYNEQFF.

V usage is TRBV2 and J usage is TRBJ2-3, with 11 bases that match TRBD2. The CDR3 has 17 residues. Germline V CDR1 and CDR2: SNHLY, FYNNEI. The J segment lost 3 bases and the V segment lost 5 bases, leaving 10 bases of the junction unmatched. This chain's CDR3 is CASSPKLLAGGTDTQYF. CDR3 DNA: TGTGCCAGCAGTCCTAAACTTCTAGCGGGAGGTACAGATACGCAGTATTTT.

This rearrangement joins TRBV7-9 to TRBJ2-7; the D is unclear. In germline, CDR1 is SEHNR, CDR2 FQNEAQ (reference sequence). The CDR3 runs 13 residues. V lost 5 bases and J 6 bases, leaving 14 bases between the germline ends. The CDR3 spells CASSGALIGEQYF. DNA of the CDR3: TGTGCCAGCAGCGGAGCCCTTATCGGCGAGCAGTACTTC.

In its sample, this clone was seen a few times. The J gene is TRBJ1-1, the V gene TRBV5-1; D not certain. The V and J ends lost 3 bases and 5 bases respectively, with 11 bases between them. Germline V gene sequence: CDR1 SGHRS, CDR2 YFSETQ. The CDR3 length is 13 residues. The CDR3 DNA reads TGCGCCAGCAGCTCGGAGGGTTGGACTGAAGCTTTCTTT. Translated, it gives CASSSEGWTEAFF.

In the case of this clone: One end of the junction does not line up with germline, which may come from a read error. This sequence joins TRBV7-7 and TRBJ2-1, with 12 bases lining up with TRBD2. The CDR3 length is 15 residues. The germline V gene encodes CDR1 SSHAT and CDR2 FNYEAQ (reference sequence). The CDR3 DNA reads TGTGCTAGCAGCCCCGGACTAGCGGGGTACAATGAGCAGTTCTTC. This translates into CASSPGLAGYNEQFF.

This clone was counted a single time. The chain combines TRBV27 with TRBJ2-7, with TRBD1 matching 8 bases. CDR3 length equals 15 residues. V trimming: 0 bases; J trimming: 2 bases; junction bases outside the gene matches: 3. Germline loops: CDR1 MNHEY, CDR2 SMNVEV (reference sequence). The CDR3 DNA is TGTGCCAGCAGTTTATCGGGACAGGCACCCTACGAGCAGTACTTC. Its protein is CASSLSGQAPYEQYF.

The chain employs TRBV21-1 and TRBJ1-2. TRBV21-1 constitutes a pseudogene. The CDR3 covers 16 residues. The CDR3 loop is CASSSMKGGRPYGYTF. In DNA, the CDR3 is TGTGCCAGCAGCAGCATGAAGGGGGGGAGGCCCTATGGCTACACCTTC.

This clone was detected only a few times. The chain combines TRBV11-2 with TRBJ2-7; a possible D gene is TRBD1 (6 bases). V dropped 1 base and J dropped 3 bases, with 7 bases sitting between them. The germline V gene has CDR1 SGHAT and CDR2 FQNNGV. The CDR3 has 13 residues. The CDR3 nucleotides are TGTGCCAGCAGCTTAGGGGACATCTACGAGCAGTACTTC. This sequence encodes CASSLGDIYEQYF. The whole variable domain, remainder taken from reference TRBV11-2 and TRBJ2-7, is EAGVAQSPRYKIIEKRQSVAFWCNPISGHATLYWYQQILGQGPKLLIQFQNNGVVDDSQLPKDRFSAERLKGVDSTLKIQPAKLEDSAVYLCASSLGDIYEQYFGPGTRLTVT.

The CDR3 nucleotides are TGTGCCAGCTTCCCGGGACTTACGGTGGGGGAGCTGTTTTTT. Residues: CASFPGLTVGELFF. J is TRBJ2-2 and V is TRBV18; D is possibly TRBD2 (6 bases). V dropped 7 bases and J dropped 8 bases, with 17 bases sitting between them. The germline gives CDR1 KGHSH, CDR2 LQKENI. The CDR3 extends over 14 amino acids.

The rearrangement joins TRBV2 to TRBJ1-5; D is undetermined. Per the germline V gene, CDR1 is SNHLY and CDR2 is FYNNEI. V shed 4 bases and J shed 4 bases, with 8 bases lying between them. The CDR3 length is 13 residues. CDR3: CASSVNGNQPQHF. In DNA form, the CDR3 reads TGTGCCAGCAGTGTTAACGGTAATCAGCCCCAGCATTTT. The full variable domain, in which reference TRBV2 and TRBJ1-5 provide the parts outside the CDR3, is EPEVTQTPSHQVTQMGQEVILRCVPISNHLYFYWYRQILGQKVEFLVSFYNNEISEKSEIFDDQFSVERPDGSNFTLKIRSTKLEDSAMYFCASSVNGNQPQHFGDGTRLSIL.

The chain employs TRBV7-2 and TRBJ1-4; no clear D. This CDR3 region has 12 residues. Germline CDR1 reads SGHTA; CDR2 reads FQGNSA. Trimming pared 6 bases from V and 6 bases from J, leaving 8 bases between. CDR3 region: CASRGLDEKLFF. The CDR3 DNA follows: TGTGCCAGCAGAGGACTGGATGAAAAACTGTTTTTT.

The rearrangement joins TRBV7-2 to TRBJ1-1; a possible D gene is TRBD1 (6 bases). CDR1 SGHTA and CDR2 FQGNSA come from the germline V gene. V was trimmed by 5 bases and J by 0 bases, leaving 10 bases between them. CDR3 length equals 14 residues. CDR3 protein: CASSTTGMNTEAFF. In nucleotides, the CDR3 is TGTGCCAGCAGCACGACAGGCATGAACACTGAAGCTTTCTTT.

A single count supports this clone. This sequence joins TRBV7-2 and TRBJ1-5; D gene ambiguous. Between the trimmed V and J ends, which lost 4 bases and 2 bases, there was a span of 6 bases. From germline, CDR1 is SGHTA and CDR2 FQGNSA. This CDR3 has 13 residues. The CDR3 coding sequence is TGTGCCAGCAGCTCACGGGGCAATCAGCCCCAGCATTTT. Translating it yields CASSSRGNQPQHF.